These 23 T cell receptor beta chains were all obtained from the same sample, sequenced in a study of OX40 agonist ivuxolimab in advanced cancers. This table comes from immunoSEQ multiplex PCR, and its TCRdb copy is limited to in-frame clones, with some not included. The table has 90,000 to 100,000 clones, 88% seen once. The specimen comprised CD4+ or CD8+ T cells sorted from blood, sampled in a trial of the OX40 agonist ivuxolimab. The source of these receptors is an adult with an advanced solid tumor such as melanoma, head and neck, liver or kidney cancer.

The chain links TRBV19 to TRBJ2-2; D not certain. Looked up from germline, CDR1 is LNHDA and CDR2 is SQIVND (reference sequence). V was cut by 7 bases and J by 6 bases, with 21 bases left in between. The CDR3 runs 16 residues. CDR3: CASMALRFSGPGELFF. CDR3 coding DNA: TGTGCCAGTATGGCCCTACGGTTCTCAGGACCCGGGGAGCTGTTTTTT.

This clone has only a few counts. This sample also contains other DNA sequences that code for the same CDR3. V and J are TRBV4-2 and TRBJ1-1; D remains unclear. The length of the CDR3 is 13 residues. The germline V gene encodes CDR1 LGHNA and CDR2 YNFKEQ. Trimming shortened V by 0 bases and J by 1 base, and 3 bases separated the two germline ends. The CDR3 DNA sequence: TGTGCCAGCAGCCAAGAGTGGAACACTGAAGCTTTCTTT. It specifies CASSQEWNTEAFF.

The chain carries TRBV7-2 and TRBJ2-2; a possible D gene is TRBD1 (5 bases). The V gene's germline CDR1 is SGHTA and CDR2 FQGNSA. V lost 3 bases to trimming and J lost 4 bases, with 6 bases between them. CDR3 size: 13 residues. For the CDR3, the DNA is TGTGCCAGCAGCTTCCAGGGCACCGGGGAGCTGTTTTTT. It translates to CASSFQGTGELFF.

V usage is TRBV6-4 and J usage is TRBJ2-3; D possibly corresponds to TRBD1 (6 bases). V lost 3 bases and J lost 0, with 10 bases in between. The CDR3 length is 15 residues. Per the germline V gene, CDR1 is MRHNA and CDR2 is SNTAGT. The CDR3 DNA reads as TGTGCCAGCAGTGAACAGGGCCTTAGCACAGATACGCAGTATTTT. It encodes CASSEQGLSTDTQYF.

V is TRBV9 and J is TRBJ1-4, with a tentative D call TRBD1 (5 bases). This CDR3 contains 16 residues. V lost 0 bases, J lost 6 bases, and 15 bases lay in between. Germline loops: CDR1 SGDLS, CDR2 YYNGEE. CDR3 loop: CASSVARGKEDEKLFF. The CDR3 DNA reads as TGTGCCAGCAGCGTAGCTCGGGGGAAGGAAGATGAAAAACTGTTTTTT.

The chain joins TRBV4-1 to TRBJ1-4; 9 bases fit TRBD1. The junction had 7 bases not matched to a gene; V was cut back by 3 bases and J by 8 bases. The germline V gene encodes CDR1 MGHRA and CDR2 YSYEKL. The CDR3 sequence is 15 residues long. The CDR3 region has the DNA TGCGCCAGCAGCCAGGAGGACAGGGGATACGAAAAACTGTTTTTT. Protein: CASSQEDRGYEKLFF.

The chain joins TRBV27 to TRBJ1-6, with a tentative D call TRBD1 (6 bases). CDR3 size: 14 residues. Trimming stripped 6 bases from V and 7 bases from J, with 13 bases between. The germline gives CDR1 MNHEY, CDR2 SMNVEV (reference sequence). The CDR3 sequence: CASSLTGNNSPLHF. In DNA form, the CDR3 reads TGTGCCAGCAGCCTCACAGGGAACAATTCACCCCTCCACTTT.

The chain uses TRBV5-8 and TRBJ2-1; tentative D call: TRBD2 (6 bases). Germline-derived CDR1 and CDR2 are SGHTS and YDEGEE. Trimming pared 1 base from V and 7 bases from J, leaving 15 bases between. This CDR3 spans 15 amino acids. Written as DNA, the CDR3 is TGTGCCAGCAGCTTGTCCCCGGGAGTCAGTAATGAGCAGTTCTTC. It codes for CASSLSPGVSNEQFF.

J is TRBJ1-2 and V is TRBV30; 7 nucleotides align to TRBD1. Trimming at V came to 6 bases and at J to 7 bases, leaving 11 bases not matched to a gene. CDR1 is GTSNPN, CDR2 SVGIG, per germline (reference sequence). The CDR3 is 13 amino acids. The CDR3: CACEPTGYAGYTF. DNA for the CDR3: TGTGCCTGCGAACCGACAGGGTATGCTGGCTACACCTTC.

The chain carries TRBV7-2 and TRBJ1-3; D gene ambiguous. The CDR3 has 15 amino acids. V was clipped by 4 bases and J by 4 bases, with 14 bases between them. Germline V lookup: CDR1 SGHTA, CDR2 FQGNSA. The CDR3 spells CASSWEVQLGNTIYF. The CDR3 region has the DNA TGTGCCAGCAGCTGGGAAGTCCAGCTCGGAAACACCATATATTTT.

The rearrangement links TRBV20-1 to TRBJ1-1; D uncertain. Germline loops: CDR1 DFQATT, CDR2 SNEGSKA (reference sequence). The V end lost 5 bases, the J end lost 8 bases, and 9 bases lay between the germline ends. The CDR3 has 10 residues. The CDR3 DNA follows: TGCAGTGCTTCACCCGTGGAAGCTTTCTTT. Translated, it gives CSASPVEAFF.

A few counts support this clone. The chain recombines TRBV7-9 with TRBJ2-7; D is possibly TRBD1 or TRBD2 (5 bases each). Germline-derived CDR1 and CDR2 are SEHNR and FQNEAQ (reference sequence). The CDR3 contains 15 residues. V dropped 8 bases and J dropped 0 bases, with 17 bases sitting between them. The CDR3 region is CASGGQGFSSYEQYF. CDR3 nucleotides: TGTGCCAGCGGGGGTCAGGGATTTAGCTCCTACGAGCAGTACTTC.

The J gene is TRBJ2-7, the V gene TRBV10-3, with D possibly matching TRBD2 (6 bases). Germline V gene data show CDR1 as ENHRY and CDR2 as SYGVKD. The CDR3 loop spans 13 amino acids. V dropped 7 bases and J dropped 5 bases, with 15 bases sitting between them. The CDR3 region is CAIMDSGSHEQYV. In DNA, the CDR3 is TGTGCCATCATGGATAGCGGTTCCCACGAGCAGTACGTC.

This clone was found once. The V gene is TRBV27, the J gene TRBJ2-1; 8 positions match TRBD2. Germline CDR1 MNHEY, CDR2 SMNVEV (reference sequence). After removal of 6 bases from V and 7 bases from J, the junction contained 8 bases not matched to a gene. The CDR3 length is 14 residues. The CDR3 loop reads CASRTSGSRNEQFF. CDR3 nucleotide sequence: TGTGCCAGCAGGACCAGCGGGAGTAGGAATGAGCAGTTCTTC.

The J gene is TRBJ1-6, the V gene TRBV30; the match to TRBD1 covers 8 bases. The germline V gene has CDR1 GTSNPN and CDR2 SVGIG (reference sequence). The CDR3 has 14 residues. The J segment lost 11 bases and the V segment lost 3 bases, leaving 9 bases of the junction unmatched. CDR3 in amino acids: CAWRPGGSWTPLHF. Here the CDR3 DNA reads TGTGCCTGGAGGCCAGGGGGCTCGTGGACACCCCTCCACTTT.

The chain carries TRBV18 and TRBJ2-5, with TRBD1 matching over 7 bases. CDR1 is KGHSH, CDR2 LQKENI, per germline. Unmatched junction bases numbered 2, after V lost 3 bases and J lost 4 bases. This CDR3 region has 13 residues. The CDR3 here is CASSPAGGETQYF. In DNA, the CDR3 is TGTGCCAGCTCACCGGCAGGGGGAGAGACCCAGTACTTC.

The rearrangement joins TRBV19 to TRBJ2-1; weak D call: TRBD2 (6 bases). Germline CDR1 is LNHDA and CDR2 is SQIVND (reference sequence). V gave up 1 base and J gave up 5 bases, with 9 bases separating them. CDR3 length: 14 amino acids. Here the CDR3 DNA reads TGTGCCAGTAGTATAGGGCTAGCGCACAATGAGCAGTTCTTC. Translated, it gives CASSIGLAHNEQFF.

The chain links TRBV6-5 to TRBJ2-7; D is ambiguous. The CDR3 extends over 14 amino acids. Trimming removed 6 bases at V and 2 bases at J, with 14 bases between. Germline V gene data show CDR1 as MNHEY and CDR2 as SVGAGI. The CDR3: CASRHATGAYEQYF. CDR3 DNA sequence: TGTGCCAGCAGACATGCGACTGGAGCCTACGAGCAGTACTTC.

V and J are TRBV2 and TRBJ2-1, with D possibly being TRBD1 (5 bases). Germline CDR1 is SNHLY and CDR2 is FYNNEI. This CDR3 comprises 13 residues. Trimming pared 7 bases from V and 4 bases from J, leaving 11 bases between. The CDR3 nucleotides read TGTGCCAGCAACAGGAACGTTTACAATGAGCAGTTCTTC. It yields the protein CASNRNVYNEQFF.

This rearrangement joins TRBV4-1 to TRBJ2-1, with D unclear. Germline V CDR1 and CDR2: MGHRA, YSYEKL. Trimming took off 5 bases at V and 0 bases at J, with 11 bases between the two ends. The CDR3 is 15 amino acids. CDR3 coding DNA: TGCGCCAGCAGCACAACTTCAAGCTCCTACAATGAGCAGTTCTTC. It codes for CASSTTSSSYNEQFF.

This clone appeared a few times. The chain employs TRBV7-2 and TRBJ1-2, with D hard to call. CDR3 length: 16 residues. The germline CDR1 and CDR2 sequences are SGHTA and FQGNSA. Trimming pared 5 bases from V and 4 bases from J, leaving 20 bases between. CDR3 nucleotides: TGTGCCAGCAGCCCGAGCTCTACCGGGTCCACCTATGGCTACACCTTC. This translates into CASSPSSTGSTYGYTF.

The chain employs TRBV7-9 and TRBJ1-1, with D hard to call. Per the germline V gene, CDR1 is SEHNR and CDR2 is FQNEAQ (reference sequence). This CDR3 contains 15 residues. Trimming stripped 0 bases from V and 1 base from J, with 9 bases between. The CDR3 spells CASSLAGRRNTEAFF. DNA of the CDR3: TGTGCCAGCAGCTTAGCGGGCCGTAGGAACACTGAAGCTTTCTTT.

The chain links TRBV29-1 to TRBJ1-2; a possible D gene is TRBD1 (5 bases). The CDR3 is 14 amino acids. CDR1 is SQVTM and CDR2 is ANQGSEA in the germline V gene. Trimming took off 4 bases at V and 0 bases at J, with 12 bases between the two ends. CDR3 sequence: CSVGQRLANYGYTF. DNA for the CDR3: TGCAGCGTTGGACAGCGACTAGCTAACTATGGCTACACCTTC.